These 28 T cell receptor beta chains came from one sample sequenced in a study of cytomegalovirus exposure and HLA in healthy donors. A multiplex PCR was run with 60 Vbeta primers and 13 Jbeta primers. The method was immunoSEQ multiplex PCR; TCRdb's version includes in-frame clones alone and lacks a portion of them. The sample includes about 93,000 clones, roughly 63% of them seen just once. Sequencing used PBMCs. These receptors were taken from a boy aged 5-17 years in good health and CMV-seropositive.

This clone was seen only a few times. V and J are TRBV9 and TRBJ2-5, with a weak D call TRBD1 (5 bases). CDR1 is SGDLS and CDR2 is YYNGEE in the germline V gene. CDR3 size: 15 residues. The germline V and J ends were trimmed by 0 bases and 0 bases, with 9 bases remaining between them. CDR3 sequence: CASSVDPGHQETQYF. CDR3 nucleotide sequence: TGTGCCAGCAGCGTAGACCCAGGGCACCAAGAGACCCAGTACTTC.

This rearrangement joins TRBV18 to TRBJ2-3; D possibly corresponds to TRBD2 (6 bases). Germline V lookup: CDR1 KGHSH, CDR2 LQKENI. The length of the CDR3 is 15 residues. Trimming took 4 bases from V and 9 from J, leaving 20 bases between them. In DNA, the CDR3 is TGTGCCAGCTCACTGTTAGCGGAAGAGGTGAACACGCAGTATTTT. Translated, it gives CASSLLAEEVNTQYF.

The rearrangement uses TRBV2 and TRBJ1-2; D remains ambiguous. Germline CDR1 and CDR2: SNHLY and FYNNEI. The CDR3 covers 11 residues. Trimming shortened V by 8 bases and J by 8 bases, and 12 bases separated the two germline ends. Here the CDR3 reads CASSPVSGYTF. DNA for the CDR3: TGTGCCAGCTCGCCAGTATCGGGCTACACCTTC.

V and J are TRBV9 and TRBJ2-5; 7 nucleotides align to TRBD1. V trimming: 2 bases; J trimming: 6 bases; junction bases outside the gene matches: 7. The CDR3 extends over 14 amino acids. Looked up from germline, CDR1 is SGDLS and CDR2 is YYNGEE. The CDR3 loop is CASSVNRGTQTQYF. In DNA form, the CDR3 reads TGTGCCAGCAGCGTCAACAGGGGAACTCAGACCCAGTACTTC.

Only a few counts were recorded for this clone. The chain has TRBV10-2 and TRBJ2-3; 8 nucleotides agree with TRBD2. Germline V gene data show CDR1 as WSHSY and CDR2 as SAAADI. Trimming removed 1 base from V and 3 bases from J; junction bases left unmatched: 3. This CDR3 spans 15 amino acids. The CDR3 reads CASSEFREGTDTQYF. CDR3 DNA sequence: TGCGCCAGCAGTGAGTTCCGGGAGGGTACAGATACGCAGTATTTT.

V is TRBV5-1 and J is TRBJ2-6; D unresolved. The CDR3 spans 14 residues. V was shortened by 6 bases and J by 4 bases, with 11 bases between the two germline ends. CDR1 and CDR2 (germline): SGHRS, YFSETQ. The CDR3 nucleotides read TGCGCCAGCACGATATTCCAGGGGGCCAACGTCCTGACTTTC. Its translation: CASTIFQGANVLTF.

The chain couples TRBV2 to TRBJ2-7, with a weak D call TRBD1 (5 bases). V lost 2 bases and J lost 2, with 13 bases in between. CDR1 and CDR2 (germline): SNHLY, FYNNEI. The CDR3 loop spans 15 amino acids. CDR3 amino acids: CASSESQGGTYEQYF. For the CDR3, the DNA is TGTGCCAGCAGTGAAAGCCAGGGCGGAACCTACGAGCAGTACTTC. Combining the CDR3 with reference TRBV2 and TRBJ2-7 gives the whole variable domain EPEVTQTPSHQVTQMGQEVILRCVPISNHLYFYWYRQILGQKVEFLVSFYNNEISEKSEIFDDQFSVERPDGSNFTLKIRSTKLEDSAMYFCASSESQGGTYEQYFGPGTRLTVT.

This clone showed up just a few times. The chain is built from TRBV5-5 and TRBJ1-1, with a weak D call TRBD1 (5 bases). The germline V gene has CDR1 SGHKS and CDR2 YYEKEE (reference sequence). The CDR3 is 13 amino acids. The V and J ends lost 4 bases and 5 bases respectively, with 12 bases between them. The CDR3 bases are TGTGCCAGCAGCCGAACCAGGGTTACTGAAGCTTTCTTT. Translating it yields CASSRTRVTEAFF.

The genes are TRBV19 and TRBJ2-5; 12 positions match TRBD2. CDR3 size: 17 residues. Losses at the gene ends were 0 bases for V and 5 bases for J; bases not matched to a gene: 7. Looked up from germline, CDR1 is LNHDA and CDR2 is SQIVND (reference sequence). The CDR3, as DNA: TGTGCCAGTAGTATAGAGACTAGCGGGAGTTTTAAGGAGACCCAGTACTTC. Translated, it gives CASSIETSGSFKETQYF.

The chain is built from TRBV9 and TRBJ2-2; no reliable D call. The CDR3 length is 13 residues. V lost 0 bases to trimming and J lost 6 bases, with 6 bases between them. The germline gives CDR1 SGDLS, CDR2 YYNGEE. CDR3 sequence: CASSVGISGELFF. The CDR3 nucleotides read TGTGCCAGCAGCGTAGGTATTTCCGGGGAGCTGTTTTTT.

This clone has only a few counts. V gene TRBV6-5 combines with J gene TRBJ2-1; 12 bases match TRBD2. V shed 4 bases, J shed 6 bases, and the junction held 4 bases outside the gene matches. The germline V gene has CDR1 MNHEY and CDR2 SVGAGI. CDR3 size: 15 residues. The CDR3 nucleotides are TGTGCCAGCAGTTTCCTAGCGGGAGGGGGCAATGAGCAGTTCTTC. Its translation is CASSFLAGGGNEQFF.

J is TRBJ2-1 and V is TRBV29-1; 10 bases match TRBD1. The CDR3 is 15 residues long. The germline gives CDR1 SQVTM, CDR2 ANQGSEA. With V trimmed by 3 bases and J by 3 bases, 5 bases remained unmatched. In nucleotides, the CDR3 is TGCAGCGTTGAGTGGCGGGACAGGGGCTACAATGAGCAGTTCTTC. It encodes CSVEWRDRGYNEQFF.

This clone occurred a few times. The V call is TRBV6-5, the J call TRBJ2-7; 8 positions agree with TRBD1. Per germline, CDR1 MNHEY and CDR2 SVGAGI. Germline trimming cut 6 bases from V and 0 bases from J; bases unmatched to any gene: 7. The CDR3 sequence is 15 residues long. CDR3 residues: CASRKETGDSYEQYF. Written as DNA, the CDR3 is TGTGCCAGCAGGAAAGAGACAGGGGACTCCTACGAGCAGTACTTC.

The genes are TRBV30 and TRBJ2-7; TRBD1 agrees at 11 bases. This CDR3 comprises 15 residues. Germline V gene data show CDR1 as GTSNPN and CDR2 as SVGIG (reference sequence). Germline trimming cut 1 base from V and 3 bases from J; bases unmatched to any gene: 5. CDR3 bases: TGTGCCTGGAGTGATCGGACAGGGGGCCTCTACGAGCAGTACTTC. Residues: CAWSDRTGGLYEQYF.

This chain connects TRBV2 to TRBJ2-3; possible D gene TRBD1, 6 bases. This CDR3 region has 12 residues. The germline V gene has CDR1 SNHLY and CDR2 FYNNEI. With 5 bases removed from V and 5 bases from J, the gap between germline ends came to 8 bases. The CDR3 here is CASSIQGDTQYF. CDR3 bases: TGTGCCAGCAGTATACAGGGAGATACGCAGTATTTT.

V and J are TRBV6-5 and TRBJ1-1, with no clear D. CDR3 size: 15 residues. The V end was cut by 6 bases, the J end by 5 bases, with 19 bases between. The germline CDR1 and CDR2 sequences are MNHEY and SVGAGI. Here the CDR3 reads CASSRLAGGVTEAFF. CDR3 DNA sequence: TGTGCCAGCAGCCGTTTGGCGGGAGGAGTTACTGAAGCTTTCTTT.

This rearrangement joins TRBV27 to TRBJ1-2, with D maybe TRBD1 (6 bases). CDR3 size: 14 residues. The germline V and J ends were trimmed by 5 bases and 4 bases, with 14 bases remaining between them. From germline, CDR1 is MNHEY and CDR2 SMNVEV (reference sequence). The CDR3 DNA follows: TGTGCCAGCAGTCCAAGCGGACAGATCTATGGCTACACCTTC. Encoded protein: CASSPSGQIYGYTF.

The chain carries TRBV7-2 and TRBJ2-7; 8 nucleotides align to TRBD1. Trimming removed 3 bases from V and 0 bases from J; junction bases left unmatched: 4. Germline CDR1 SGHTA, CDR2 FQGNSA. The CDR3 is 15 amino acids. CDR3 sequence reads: CASSFTGGPSYEQYF. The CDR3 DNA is TGTGCCAGCAGCTTCACAGGGGGTCCCTCCTACGAGCAGTACTTC.

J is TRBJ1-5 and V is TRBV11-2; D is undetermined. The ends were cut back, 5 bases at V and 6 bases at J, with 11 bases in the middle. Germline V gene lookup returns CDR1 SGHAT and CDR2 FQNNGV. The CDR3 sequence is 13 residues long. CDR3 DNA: TGTGCCAGCAGCAACGACGGGGTTCAGCCCCAGCATTTT. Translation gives CASSNDGVQPQHF.

Here the CDR3 DNA reads TGTGCCAGCAGCTCACTAGCGGGGGGGATAGATGAGCAGTTCTTC. This translates into CASSSLAGGIDEQFF. This sequence joins TRBV7-8 and TRBJ2-1; 13 bases are shared with TRBD2. The CDR3 runs to 15 residues. V trimming: 4 bases; J trimming: 8 bases; junction bases outside the gene matches: 5. Per the germline V gene, CDR1 is SGHVS and CDR2 is FQNEAQ.

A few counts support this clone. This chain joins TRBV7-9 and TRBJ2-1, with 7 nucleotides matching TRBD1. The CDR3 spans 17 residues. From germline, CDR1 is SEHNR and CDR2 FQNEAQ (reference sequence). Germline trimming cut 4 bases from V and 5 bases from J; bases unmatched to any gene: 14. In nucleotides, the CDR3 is TGTGCCAGCAGCTCCAATAACAGGGGACGGATGAACAATGAGCAGTTCTTC. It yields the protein CASSSNNRGRMNNEQFF.

CDR3 coding DNA: TGTGCCAGCAGCCAAGCCGGGGATCAGCCCCAGCATTTT. It specifies CASSQAGDQPQHF. The chain has TRBV4-2 and TRBJ1-5; unclear D gene. CDR3 length equals 13 residues. Germline-derived CDR1 and CDR2 are LGHNA and YNFKEQ. With 1 base removed from V and 5 bases from J, the gap between germline ends came to 6 bases.

This chain's CDR3 is CARSPLGQGAFGEKLFF. Here the CDR3 DNA reads TGTGCCAGAAGCCCCTTGGGACAGGGGGCCTTTGGTGAAAAACTGTTTTTT. This chain links TRBV5-3 with TRBJ1-4; the match to TRBD1 covers 12 bases. TRBV5-3 is an open reading frame, and its role is uncertain. Trimming took 4 bases from V and 7 from J; bases not matched to a gene: 11. The CDR3 totals 17 residues.

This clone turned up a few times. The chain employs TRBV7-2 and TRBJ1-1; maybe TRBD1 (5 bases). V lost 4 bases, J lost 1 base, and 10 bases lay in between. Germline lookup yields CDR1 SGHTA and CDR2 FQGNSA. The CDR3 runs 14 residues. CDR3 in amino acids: CASSWGGGNTEAFF. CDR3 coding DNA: TGTGCCAGCAGCTGGGGGGGAGGGAACACTGAAGCTTTCTTT.

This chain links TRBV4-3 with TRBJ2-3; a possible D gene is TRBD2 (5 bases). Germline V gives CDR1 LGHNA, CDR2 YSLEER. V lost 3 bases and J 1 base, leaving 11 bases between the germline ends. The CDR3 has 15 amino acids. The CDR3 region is CASSQRGWRTDTQYF. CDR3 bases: TGCGCCAGCAGCCAGAGAGGGTGGCGCACAGATACGCAGTATTTT.

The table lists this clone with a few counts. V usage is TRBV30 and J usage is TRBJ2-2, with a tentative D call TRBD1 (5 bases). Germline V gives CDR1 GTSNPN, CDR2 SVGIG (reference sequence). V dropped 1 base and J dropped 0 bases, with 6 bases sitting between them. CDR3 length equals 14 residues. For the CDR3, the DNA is TGTGCCTGGAGTGAGGGGCCGAACACCGGGGAGCTGTTTTTT. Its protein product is CAWSEGPNTGELFF.

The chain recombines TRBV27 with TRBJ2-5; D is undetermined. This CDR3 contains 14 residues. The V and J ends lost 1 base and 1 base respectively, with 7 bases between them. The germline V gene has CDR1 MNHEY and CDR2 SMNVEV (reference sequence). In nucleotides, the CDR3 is TGTGCCAGCAGTTTATGGGCAGCCCAAGAGACCCAGTACTTC. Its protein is CASSLWAAQETQYF.

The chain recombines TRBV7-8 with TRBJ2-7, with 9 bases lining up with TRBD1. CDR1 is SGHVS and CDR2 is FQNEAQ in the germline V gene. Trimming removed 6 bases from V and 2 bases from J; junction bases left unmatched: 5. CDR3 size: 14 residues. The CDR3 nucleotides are TGTGCCAGCAGGGAGGACAGGGGACCCTACGAGCAGTACTTC. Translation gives CASREDRGPYEQYF.